This TCR beta chain emerged from a study of T-cell reconstitution after alpha-beta-depleted transplantation in children (dated by TCRdb to between 2015 and 2016). Some background on the complete study: Using TCR repertoire profiling, the study followed T-cell immune reconstitution in a quantitative way in children after TCRalphabeta/CD19-depleted allogeneic hematopoietic cell transplantation. Broad study findings and their caveats: The apparently early recovery of alphabetaT-cell counts about two months after transplant reportedly depended on only several hundred rapidly expanded clones that came from non-depleted graft cells. The high TCRbeta diversity at day 60 in some patients was ascribed to recipient T cells and intrathymic progenitors that had survived conditioning. Over subsequent months, a decline in hyperexpanded clone frequencies was noted, and after one year, T-cell counts and TCRbeta diversity were mostly ascribed to newly produced T cells.

The treatment or condition label, read with the paper, signifies: allogeneic hematopoietic cell transplantation with graft depleted of TCRalphabeta T cells and CD19 B cells. The children who served as transplant recipients had been given grafts of TCRalphabeta/CD19-depleted allogeneic hematopoietic cells. Libraries were constructed by PCR. The run used an Illumina HiSeq 2500. TCR libraries were prepared with molecular barcoding, using unique molecular identifiers to normalize TCRbeta repertoire quantification. In-frame beta chains were kept once TCRdb had trimmed the public reads at Q25 with fastp and called clones with MiXCR. Rows are combined by CDR3 protein, so each entry shows the most common genes and DNA. In all, the sample holds over 200,000 distinct CDR3 sequences, and roughly 10% of those were seen once. 28% of the sample goes to the ten largest clones. In its sample, this clonotype was seen many times. Its cognate antigen has yet to be identified. Per-base qualities were not stored, and no clone one base away is much larger.

The specimen comprised PBMCs, sampled before TCRalphabeta/CD19-depleted stem cell transplant. The TCR comes from a child in the first two years of life with acute myeloid leukemia, due to receive a stem cell transplant.

The DNA reads as follows: TGTGCCAGCAGCTCCCGGGGAGCGAACACTGAAGCTTTCTTT. Its translation reads: CASSSRGANTEAFF. The chain couples TRBV11-2 to TRBJ1-1, with no reliable assignment of the D segment. The CDR3 contains 14 residues, cysteine and phenylalanine counted. Only CDR3 DNA is held: 42 bases, read in frame from base 1. The germline V gene supplies CDR1 SGHAT and CDR2 FQNNGV. V is cut by 4 bases and J by 1 base, and the space between the germline ends is 10 bases.